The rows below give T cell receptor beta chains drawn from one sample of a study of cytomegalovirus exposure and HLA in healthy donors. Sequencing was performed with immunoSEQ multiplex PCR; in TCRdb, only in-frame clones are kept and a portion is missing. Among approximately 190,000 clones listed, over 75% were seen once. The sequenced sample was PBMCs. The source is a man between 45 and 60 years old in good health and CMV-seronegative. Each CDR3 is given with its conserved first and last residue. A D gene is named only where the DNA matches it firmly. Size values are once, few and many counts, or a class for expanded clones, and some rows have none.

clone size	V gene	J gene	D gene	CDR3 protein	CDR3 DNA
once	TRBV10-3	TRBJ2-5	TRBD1	CAISGAGGPQETQYF	TGTGCCATCAGTGGGGCAGGGGGCCCCCAAGAGACCCAGTACTTC
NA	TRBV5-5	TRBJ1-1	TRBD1	CASSWGQTEAFF	TGTGCCAGCAGCTGGGGACAGACCGAAGCTTTCTTT
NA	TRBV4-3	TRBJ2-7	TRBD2	CASSQRGTGGYEQYF	TGCGCCAGCAGCCAAAGGGGTACGGGGGGCTACGAGCAGTACTTC
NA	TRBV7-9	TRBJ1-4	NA	CAAGGANEKLFF	TGTGCCGCAGGAGGTGCTAATGAAAAACTGTTTTTT
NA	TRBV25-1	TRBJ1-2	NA	CASSPRTELGGYTF	TGTGCCAGCAGTCCCCGGACAGAGCTGGGTGGCTACACCTTC
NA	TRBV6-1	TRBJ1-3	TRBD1	CASSVTGGAYTIYF	TGTGCCAGCAGTGTGACAGGGGGCGCGTACACCATATATTTT
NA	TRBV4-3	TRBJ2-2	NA	CASSRRAEGGELFF	TGCGCCAGCAGCCGCAGGGCGGAGGGCGGGGAGCTGTTTTTT
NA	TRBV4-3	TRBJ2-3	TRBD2	CASSHLGAGGADTQYF	TGCGCCAGCAGCCACCTTGGAGCGGGGGGGGCAGATACGCAGTATTTT
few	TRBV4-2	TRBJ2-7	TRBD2	CASSQDGWGGSYEQYF	TGTGCCAGCAGCCAAGATGGGTGGGGGGGCTCCTACGAGCAGTACTTC
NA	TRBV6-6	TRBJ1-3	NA	CASTDRFSGNTIYF	TGTGCCAGCACCGACAGGTTCTCTGGAAACACCATATATTTT
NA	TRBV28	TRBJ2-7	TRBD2	CASSMRLAGATEAF	TGTGCCAGCTCAATGAGGCTAGCGGGGGCCACGGAGGCGTTC
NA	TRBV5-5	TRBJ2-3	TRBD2	CASSLGGLVPQYF	TGTGCCAGCAGCTTAGGCGGACTAGTCCCGCAGTATTTT
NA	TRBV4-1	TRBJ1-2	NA	CASSQLPGVPNYGYTF	TGCGCCAGCAGCCAGCTTCCGGGAGTTCCTAACTATGGCTACACCTTC
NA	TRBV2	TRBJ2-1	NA	CASSEAGVWTNEQFF	TGTGCCAGCAGTGAAGCTGGGGTTTGGACAAATGAGCAGTTCTTC